This entry concerns a single TCR beta chain. The clone's antigen remains unknown. No base quality information exists; no much larger clone differs at one position. Collaborating institutions collected whole blood in K2EDTA tubes following their own protocols. For TCRbeta analysis, collaborators shipped samples as frozen whole blood, isolated PBMCs, or DNA extracted from either of those sample types. From a lookup of the germline V gene, CDR1 and CDR2 are SGHDT and YYEEEE. Including the terminal cysteine and phenylalanine, the CDR3 comprises 14 residues. Only the CDR3 region is kept as DNA, spanning 42 bases read in frame from base 1. At the junction V is shortened by 4 bases and J by 7 bases; bases outside the gene matches: 9. The record originates from a study of blood T cell repertoires in COVID-19 (dated by TCRdb to 2019 to 2021). Broadly, across the study: Collaborator samples came from the United States, Italy and Spain and covered acute and convalescent phases of COVID-19. The prospective study material was composed of cDNA or gDNA derived from T cells, B-cell-depleted T cells, or PBMCs. Deeply sampled blood TCRbeta repertoires from subjects exposed to, actively infected with, or recovered from COVID-19 were included in the dataset. The repertoires were made available in a free public database intended to serve as a resource for research on the immune response to SARS-CoV-2. Samples were obtained from the ongoing ImmuneRACE study (first 160 participants) and from about 1,300 subjects provided by 6 global collaborators. The sample metadata nearly always contained a de-identified subject ID, COVID-19 status, age in years and sex. HLA class I and class II types, where available, came from metadata supplied by the sample provider rather than from assay-based typing. What the work shows at the level of the full study, not this receptor alone: How much clinical and demographic metadata was included differed by source and by participant, and the metadata was provided uncurated.

TCRbeta CDR3 regions were amplified from genomic DNA using the immunoSEQ Assay, a bias-controlled multiplex PCR. Per the original workflow: The number of nucleated cells in each sample was estimated by amplification of reference gene primers within the assay. Sequence reads were collapsed and filtered to measure the absolute abundance of every unique TCRbeta CDR3 rearrangement. For each sample, productive Simpson clonality was calculated as the square root of Simpson's diversity index over productive rearrangements. The clones in this table, taken by TCRdb from immuneACCESS, are in-frame only. Not every clone is retained; where verified, under half of the shortfall comes from an unresolved V gene, and the cause of the rest is unknown. The D gene and trimming were derived from the DNA, and the V and J assignments and clone size from that table. The sample table records over 110,000 clones; roughly 82% of these occur just once. The ten top clones hold about 10% of the sample.

The material sequenced was peripheral blood. The TCR was taken from a man between 60 and 75 years old with active or convalescent COVID-19. In this chain, TRBV5-6 is recombined with TRBJ1-2; 8 junctional bases match TRBD1. The CDR3 reads as follows: CASSHPDRGGGYTF. The DNA sequence is as follows: TGTGCCAGCAGCCACCCCGACAGGGGCGGTGGCTACACCTTC.